These 14 T cell receptor beta chains were sequenced from one sample in a study of liver allograft versus peripheral blood T cells. Study overall: Liver transplant recipients had T cell receptor repertoires compared between transplanted liver and peripheral blood.

TCRdb re-called the reads with MiXCR, one entry per CDR3 protein. The repertoire has approximately 9,000 distinct CDR3 sequences, under 20% of them found once; the top ten carry around 23%. These receptors were taken from a human patient who had a liver transplant. A share of the T cells may be of graft donor origin.

This clonotype counts as medium-sized. The chain joins TRBV13 to TRBJ1-6; no clear D gene. V was trimmed by 0 bases and J by 5 bases, leaving 11 bases between them. From germline, CDR1 is PRHDT and CDR2 FYEKMQ (reference sequence). The CDR3 loop spans 16 amino acids. The CDR3 DNA is TGTGCCAGCAGCTTAGGGGGCCGGGCTAATAATTCACCCCTCCACTTT. It is translated as CASSLGGRANNSPLHF.

This clonotype occurred a few times. This chain links TRBV6-2 or TRBV6-3 with TRBJ1-2; D is unclear. Germline CDR1 is MNHEY and CDR2 is SVGEGT. This CDR3 has 16 amino acids. The V and J ends lost 0 bases and 0 bases respectively, with 11 bases between them. The CDR3 reads CASSYSSHGTNYGYTF. For the CDR3, the DNA is TGTGCCAGCAGTTACTCGTCTCACGGGACTAACTATGGCTACACCTTC.

In this sample, this clonotype turned up many times. This sequence joins TRBV5-5 and TRBJ1-1; D gene ambiguous. Germline V gene data show CDR1 as SGHKS and CDR2 as YYEKEE (reference sequence). This CDR3 has 17 residues. V lost 2 bases, J lost 0 bases, and 17 bases lay in between. CDR3 nucleotide sequence: TGTGCCAGCAGCTTTAGAGGATCCCTCGAGATGAACACTGAAGCTTTCTTT. Translated: CASSFRGSLEMNTEAFF.

In this sample, this clonotype is medium-sized (0.01 to 0.1%). The chain recombines TRBV19 with TRBJ1-1, with D possibly being TRBD1 (5 bases). This CDR3 comprises 12 residues. Germline V gives CDR1 LNHDA, CDR2 SQIVND (reference sequence). V was cut by 8 bases and J by 1 base, with 8 bases left in between. This CDR3 reads CASWGENTEAFF. In DNA form, the CDR3 reads TGTGCCAGTTGGGGGGAGAACACTGAAGCTTTCTTT.

The chain joins TRBV7-9 to TRBJ1-1; the D is unclear. Germline V gene lookup returns CDR1 SEHNR and CDR2 FQNEAQ (reference sequence). The ends were cut back, 5 bases at V and 0 bases at J, with 13 bases in the middle. CDR3 length equals 15 residues. In DNA, the CDR3 is TGTGCCAGCAGCCGGCTTAGTGGGATGAACACTGAAGCTTTCTTT. Protein: CASSRLSGMNTEAFF. The variable domain in full, completed from reference TRBV7-9 and TRBJ1-1, reads DTGVSQNPRHKITKRGQNVTFRCDPISEHNRLYWYRQTLGQGPEFLTYFQNEAQLEKSRLLSDRFSAERPKGSFSTLEIQRTEQGDSAMYLCASSRLSGMNTEAFFGQGTRLTVV.

In its sample, this clonotype is medium-sized. The rearrangement joins TRBV5-6 to TRBJ1-4; TRBD1 is a possible D gene (6 bases). Germline CDR1 reads SGHDT; CDR2 reads YYEEEE. This CDR3 has 13 amino acids. Trimming shortened V by 3 bases and J by 7 bases, and 10 bases separated the two germline ends. DNA for the CDR3: TGTGCCAGCAGCTGGGGGGCGACTGAAAAACTGTTTTTT. As protein: CASSWGATEKLFF.

This clonotype was seen a handful of times. This chain uses TRBV20-1 with TRBJ1-5; D may be TRBD1 (5 bases). CDR3 length: 18 amino acids. Germline lookup yields CDR1 DFQATT and CDR2 SNEGSKA (reference sequence). V was shortened by 0 bases and J by 0 bases, with 18 bases between the two germline ends. CDR3 sequence (DNA): TGCAGTGCTAGAGATCCCCGCGGCCTTAGGGGTAGCAATCAGCCCCAGCATTTT. Its protein is CSARDPRGLRGSNQPQHF.

The rearrangement joins TRBV6-6 to TRBJ1-3; 8 nucleotides agree with TRBD1. Germline CDR1 and CDR2: MNHNY and SVGAGI (reference sequence). The CDR3 has 16 amino acids. The V gene end was trimmed by 2 bases and the J gene end by 3 bases; junction bases not matched to a gene: 6. CDR3 amino acids: CASSYRQGSIGNTIYF. The CDR3 DNA reads as TGTGCCAGCAGTTACCGACAGGGGTCCATTGGAAACACCATATATTTT.

Worth noting for this clonotype: A read error is possible here, since a much larger clone lies one base away. The gene calls are TRBV15 and TRBJ2-7, with D possibly matching TRBD1 (5 bases). The CDR3 consists of 15 residues. Germline loops: CDR1 LNHNV, CDR2 YYDKDF (reference sequence). V lost 1 base and J 7 bases, leaving 17 bases between the germline ends. In DNA, the CDR3 is TGTGCCACCAGCAGAGCCAGGGAAAACTACAATGAGCAGTACTTC. Protein sequence: CATSRARENYNEQYF.

The chain recombines TRBV5-6 with TRBJ1-5; a possible D gene is TRBD1 (6 bases). V gave up 5 bases and J gave up 3 bases, with 9 bases separating them. Germline values: CDR1 SGHDT, CDR2 YYEEEE. This CDR3 has 13 amino acids. CDR3 sequence (DNA): TGTGCCAGCAGTTCGGGGGCCAATCAGCCCCAGCATTTT. Translation gives CASSSGANQPQHF. Combining the CDR3 with reference TRBV5-6 and TRBJ1-5 gives the whole variable domain DAGVTQSPTHLIKTRGQQVTLRCSPKSGHDTVSWYQQALGQGPQFIFQYYEEEERQRGNFPDRFSGHQFPNYSSELNVNALLLGDSALYLCASSSGANQPQHFGDGTRLSIL.

This clonotype has only a few counts. The chain joins TRBV6-5 to TRBJ1-2, with 9 bases matching TRBD1. The CDR3 has 12 residues. Unmatched junction bases numbered 3, after V lost 4 bases and J lost 9 bases. The germline V gene has CDR1 MNHEY and CDR2 SVGAGI. DNA for the CDR3: TGTGCCAGCAGTTCGGGACAGGGAAGCTACACCTTC. Its protein is CASSSGQGSYTF.

V usage is TRBV27 and J usage is TRBJ2-5; D is unresolved. The CDR3 has 14 residues. Germline CDR1 is MNHEY and CDR2 is SMNVEV (reference sequence). V was pared by 0 bases and J by 4 bases, with 9 bases between. As DNA, the CDR3 is TGTGCCAGCAGTTTATCGATGGGGATAGAGACCCAGTACTTC. Translated: CASSLSMGIETQYF.

The chain couples TRBV2 to TRBJ2-1; 10 bases are shared with TRBD2. CDR1 and CDR2 from the germline V gene are SNHLY and FYNNEI. The CDR3 extends over 15 amino acids. J lost 2 bases, V lost 6 bases, and 4 bases had no gene match. CDR3 residues: CASRGSGGAYNEQFF. CDR3 sequence (DNA): TGTGCCAGCAGGGGGAGCGGGGGGGCCTACAATGAGCAGTTCTTC.

This clonotype is medium-sized within its sample. The genes are TRBV6-5 and TRBJ1-1; TRBD1 is a possible D gene (5 bases). The V and J ends lost 5 bases and 1 base respectively, with 11 bases between them. Looked up from germline, CDR1 is MNHEY and CDR2 is SVGAGI. The CDR3 runs 14 residues. CDR3 residues: CASSVLRGNTEAFF. CDR3 coding DNA: TGTGCCAGCAGTGTACTGAGGGGGAACACTGAAGCTTTCTTT.